A single sample gave rise to the 23 T cell receptor beta chains below, sequenced in a study of blood T cell repertoires in COVID-19. The table came from immunoSEQ multiplex PCR; TCRdb's copy has only in-frame clones and leaves some out. The sample includes approximately 150,000 clones, roughly 77% of them seen just once. Sequenced material: peripheral blood. These receptors came from a human donor in a cohort sampled during active COVID-19.

This rearrangement joins TRBV24-1 to TRBJ2-1; 10 bases are a match to TRBD1. The germline gives CDR1 KGHDR, CDR2 SFDVKD. With 3 bases clipped from V and 6 bases from J, the junction kept 13 bases outside the gene matches. The CDR3 is made up of 18 amino acids. The CDR3 DNA sequence: TGTGCCACCAGTGATGCCCAAACCGGGACAGGGGTACGCAATGAGCAGTTCTTC. This encodes CATSDAQTGTGVRNEQFF.

The V call is TRBV30, the J call TRBJ2-6; the D gene is possibly TRBD1 (7 bases). CDR3 length: 19 residues. The V gene's germline CDR1 is GTSNPN and CDR2 SVGIG (reference sequence). Trimming stripped 3 bases from V and 4 bases from J, with 25 bases between. The CDR3 DNA follows: TGTGCCTGGAGAGTCGCTCGGCCGTGGAGGGGGCTAGGGGCCAACGTCCTGACTTTC. The encoded protein is CAWRVARPWRGLGANVLTF.

The chain employs TRBV11-2 and TRBJ1-1; the D gene is possibly TRBD1 (5 bases). CDR3 length: 14 amino acids. The germline V gene encodes CDR1 SGHAT and CDR2 FQNNGV. V gave up 9 bases and J gave up 1 base, with 15 bases separating them. CDR3 sequence (DNA): TGTGCCAGTCTCGATGACAGCACGAACACTGAAGCTTTCTTT. Translating gives CASLDDSTNTEAFF.

This rearrangement joins TRBV9 to TRBJ2-1, with 7 bases fitting TRBD2. The V gene end was trimmed by 4 bases and the J gene end by 13 bases; junction bases not matched to a gene: 8. The V gene's germline CDR1 is SGDLS and CDR2 YYNGEE. The CDR3 has 12 amino acids. CDR3 bases: TGTGCCAGCAGCCATAGTGGGGACTACCAGTTCTTC. This codes for CASSHSGDYQFF.

This chain connects TRBV11-2 to TRBJ2-3, with D tentatively TRBD1 (6 bases). CDR1 is SGHAT, CDR2 FQNNGV, per germline. V was clipped by 5 bases and J by 3 bases, with 12 bases between them. CDR3 length equals 14 residues. The CDR3 loop reads CASSQSQGTDTQYF. CDR3 bases: TGTGCCAGCAGCCAAAGCCAGGGGACAGATACGCAGTATTTT. The full variable domain, with the rest looked up from reference TRBV11-2 and TRBJ2-3, is EAGVAQSPRYKIIEKRQSVAFWCNPISGHATLYWYQQILGQGPKLLIQFQNNGVVDDSQLPKDRFSAERLKGVDSTLKIQPAKLEDSAVYLCASSQSQGTDTQYFGPGTRLTVL.

This clone was seen a few times. The V gene is TRBV4-3, the J gene TRBJ1-5; weak D call: TRBD1 (5 bases). Germline V CDR1 and CDR2: LGHNA, YSLEER. CDR3 size: 13 residues. V gave up 0 bases and J gave up 12 bases, with 12 bases separating them. The CDR3 DNA reads as TGCGCCAGCAGCCAAGAAGAAAGGGGCGTCCAGCATTTT. Residues: CASSQEERGVQHF.

V and J are TRBV11-2 and TRBJ1-2, with a weak D call TRBD1 (6 bases). The germline CDR1 and CDR2 sequences are SGHAT and FQNNGV. The V end lost 5 bases, the J end lost 2 bases, and 12 bases lay between the germline ends. The CDR3 extends over 14 amino acids. Here the CDR3 reads CASSTRGGNYGYTF. CDR3 sequence (DNA): TGTGCCAGCAGCACCAGGGGTGGGAACTATGGCTACACCTTC.

The rearrangement joins TRBV18 to TRBJ2-7, with D maybe TRBD2 (5 bases). V was pared by 6 bases and J by 4 bases, with 13 bases between. Germline CDR1 and CDR2: KGHSH and LQKENI. The CDR3 extends over 13 amino acids. CDR3 protein: CASSLRTGYEQYF. Here the CDR3 DNA reads TGTGCCAGCTCCCTCAGGACGGGGTACGAGCAGTACTTC. Based on the CDR3 plus reference TRBV18 and TRBJ2-7, the full variable domain is NAGVMQNPRHLVRRRGQEARLRCSPMKGHSHVYWYRQLPEEGLKFMVYLQKENIIDESGMPKERFSAEFPKEGPSILRIQQVVRGDSAAYFCASSLRTGYEQYFGPGTRLTVT.

The V and J genes are TRBV11-2 and TRBJ2-3, with D maybe TRBD1 (5 bases). The CDR3 spans 15 residues. The germline CDR1 and CDR2 sequences are SGHAT and FQNNGV. The ends were cut back, 2 bases at V and 3 bases at J, with 12 bases in the middle. The CDR3 loop is CASSLYFRVTDTQYF. DNA of the CDR3: TGTGCCAGCAGCTTATACTTCAGGGTGACAGATACGCAGTATTTT.

The chain employs TRBV3-1 (or the pseudogene TRBV3-2) and TRBJ1-6; 8 bases align to TRBD1. The V gene's germline CDR1 is LGHDT and CDR2 YNNKEL (reference sequence). There are 13 residues in the CDR3. The J segment lost 7 bases and the V segment lost 4 bases, leaving 0 bases of the junction unmatched. CDR3 loop: CASSRQGNSPLHF. CDR3 DNA sequence: TGTGCCAGCAGCCGACAGGGGAATTCACCCCTCCACTTT.

The V and J genes are TRBV7-7 and TRBJ2-1; a weak D match, TRBD2 (6 bases). Germline V gene data show CDR1 as SSHAT and CDR2 as FNYEAQ (reference sequence). The V end was cut by 1 base, the J end by 7 bases, with 11 bases between. The length of the CDR3 is 14 residues. The CDR3 sequence is CASSLGLGNNEQFF. For the CDR3, the DNA is TGTGCCAGCAGCTTAGGACTAGGGAATAATGAGCAGTTCTTC.

The gene calls are TRBV15 and TRBJ2-7, with D maybe TRBD1 (5 bases). V lost 3 bases and J 4 bases, leaving 10 bases between the germline ends. Germline CDR1 reads LNHNV; CDR2 reads YYDKDF (reference sequence). The CDR3 is 13 residues long. CDR3 sequence: CATSSEQVYEQYF. The CDR3 bases are TGTGCCACCAGCAGCGAACAGGTTTACGAGCAGTACTTC.

This clone showed up just once. The gene calls are TRBV5-6 and TRBJ2-5, with 7 bases aligning to TRBD1. The V and J ends lost 2 bases and 4 bases, in that order; junction bases with no gene match: 8. Germline V lookup: CDR1 SGHDT, CDR2 YYEEEE. CDR3 size: 15 residues. The CDR3, as DNA: TGTGCCAGCAGCTTAATGGGCAGGGGGTCAGAGACCCAGTACTTC. This translates into CASSLMGRGSETQYF. Drawing the rest from reference TRBV5-6 and TRBJ2-5, the complete variable domain is DAGVTQSPTHLIKTRGQQVTLRCSPKSGHDTVSWYQQALGQGPQFIFQYYEEEERQRGNFPDRFSGHQFPNYSSELNVNALLLGDSALYLCASSLMGRGSETQYFGPGTRLLVL.

The genes are TRBV5-4 and TRBJ2-3, with TRBD1 matching 10 bases. Germline trimming cut 6 bases from V and 4 bases from J; bases unmatched to any gene: 8. The germline V gene encodes CDR1 SGHNT and CDR2 YYREEE (reference sequence). The CDR3 extends over 15 amino acids. The chain's CDR3 is CASKRQGARADTQYF. CDR3 DNA sequence: TGTGCCAGCAAAAGACAGGGGGCGAGGGCAGATACGCAGTATTTT. The variable domain in full, with the rest retrieved from reference TRBV5-4 and TRBJ2-3, is ETGVTQSPTHLIKTRGQQVTLRCSSQSGHNTVSWYQQALGQGPQFIFQYYREEENGRGNFPPRFSGLQFPNYSSELNVNALELDDSALYLCASKRQGARADTQYFGPGTRLTVL.

This chain joins TRBV25-1 and TRBJ2-3; TRBD2 agrees at 8 bases. The V gene's germline CDR1 is MGHDK and CDR2 SYGVNS. This CDR3 has 15 residues. After removal of 3 bases from V and 3 bases from J, the junction contained 5 bases not matched to a gene. DNA of the CDR3: TGTGCCAGCAGTGAGTTAGCGGGGCCGACAGATACGCAGTATTTT. As protein: CASSELAGPTDTQYF.

This chain connects TRBV7-9 to TRBJ2-1; no reliable D call. The V end was cut by 7 bases, the J end by 6 bases, with 10 bases between. Per the germline V gene, CDR1 is SEHNR and CDR2 is FQNEAQ (reference sequence). The CDR3 is 12 amino acids. Here the CDR3 DNA reads TGTGCCAGCACCCCATCGGGCAATGAGCAGTTCTTC. Its protein is CASTPSGNEQFF.

This clone has just a few counts. The chain uses TRBV7-9 and TRBJ2-1; 8 nucleotides match TRBD1. The V gene end was trimmed by 1 base and the J gene end by 7 bases; junction bases not matched to a gene: 0. This CDR3 spans 13 amino acids. Per germline, CDR1 SEHNR and CDR2 FQNEAQ (reference sequence). The CDR3 coding sequence is TGTGCCAGCAGCTTAGGACAGGGGAATGAGCAGTTCTTC. This gives the protein CASSLGQGNEQFF.

The chain recombines TRBV6-4 with TRBJ2-3, with a possible D match to TRBD2 (6 bases). CDR1 is MRHNA, CDR2 SNTAGT, per germline. Trimming removed 7 bases at V and 4 bases at J, with 15 bases between. The CDR3 is made up of 14 amino acids. The CDR3 loop reads CASTEGGRADTQYF. For the CDR3, the DNA is TGTGCCAGCACCGAAGGAGGGAGAGCAGATACGCAGTATTTT.

V usage is TRBV3-1 (or the pseudogene TRBV3-2) and J usage is TRBJ1-2; D is undetermined. Trimming left V 2 bases short and J 0 bases short, with 13 bases between. In germline, CDR1 is LGHDT, CDR2 YNNKEL (reference sequence). The CDR3 is 16 amino acids. The CDR3 nucleotides are TGTGCCAGCAGCCAATTTCTCGACAATCCTAACTATGGCTACACCTTC. As protein: CASSQFLDNPNYGYTF.

The rearrangement joins TRBV28 to TRBJ1-3, with TRBD1 matching 7 bases. The CDR3 runs to 15 residues. Trimming removed 5 bases from V and 10 bases from J; junction bases left unmatched: 14. CDR1 MDHEN and CDR2 SYDVKM come from the germline V gene. CDR3 loop: CASSPGQALKGTIYF. The CDR3 DNA reads as TGTGCCAGCAGTCCCGGACAGGCCCTTAAAGGGACCATATATTTT.

The rearrangement links TRBV29-1 to TRBJ2-1, with 10 bases aligning to TRBD2. Trimming took 7 bases from V and 2 from J; bases not matched to a gene: 11. Germline CDR1 and CDR2: SQVTM and ANQGSEA. The CDR3 runs to 16 residues. This CDR3 is CSAEGASGSAYNEQFF. Written as DNA, the CDR3 is TGCAGCGCCGAAGGGGCTAGCGGGAGCGCCTACAATGAGCAGTTCTTC.

The V gene is TRBV7-9, the J gene TRBJ2-1; D unresolved. The V gene lost 5 bases and the J gene lost 4 bases, with 12 bases spanning the gap. CDR1 SEHNR and CDR2 FQNEAQ come from the germline V gene (reference sequence). The CDR3 is made up of 14 amino acids. CDR3 coding DNA: TGTGCCAGCAGCCCCCTGGGCCAGTACAATGAGCAGTTCTTC. This gives the protein CASSPLGQYNEQFF.

The CDR3: CASSPQGALSTDTQYF. CDR3 bases: TGTGCCAGCAGCCCACAGGGGGCTCTTAGCACAGATACGCAGTATTTT. The V gene is TRBV7-9, the J gene TRBJ2-3; 9 positions match TRBD1. V trimming: 5 bases; J trimming: 0 bases; junction bases outside the gene matches: 6. Germline loops: CDR1 SEHNR, CDR2 FQNEAQ (reference sequence). The length of the CDR3 is 16 residues. The full variable domain, in which reference TRBV7-9 and TRBJ2-3 provide the parts outside the CDR3, is DTGVSQNPRHKITKRGQNVTFRCDPISEHNRLYWYRQTLGQGPEFLTYFQNEAQLEKSRLLSDRFSAERPKGSFSTLEIQRTEQGDSAMYLCASSPQGALSTDTQYFGPGTRLTVL.